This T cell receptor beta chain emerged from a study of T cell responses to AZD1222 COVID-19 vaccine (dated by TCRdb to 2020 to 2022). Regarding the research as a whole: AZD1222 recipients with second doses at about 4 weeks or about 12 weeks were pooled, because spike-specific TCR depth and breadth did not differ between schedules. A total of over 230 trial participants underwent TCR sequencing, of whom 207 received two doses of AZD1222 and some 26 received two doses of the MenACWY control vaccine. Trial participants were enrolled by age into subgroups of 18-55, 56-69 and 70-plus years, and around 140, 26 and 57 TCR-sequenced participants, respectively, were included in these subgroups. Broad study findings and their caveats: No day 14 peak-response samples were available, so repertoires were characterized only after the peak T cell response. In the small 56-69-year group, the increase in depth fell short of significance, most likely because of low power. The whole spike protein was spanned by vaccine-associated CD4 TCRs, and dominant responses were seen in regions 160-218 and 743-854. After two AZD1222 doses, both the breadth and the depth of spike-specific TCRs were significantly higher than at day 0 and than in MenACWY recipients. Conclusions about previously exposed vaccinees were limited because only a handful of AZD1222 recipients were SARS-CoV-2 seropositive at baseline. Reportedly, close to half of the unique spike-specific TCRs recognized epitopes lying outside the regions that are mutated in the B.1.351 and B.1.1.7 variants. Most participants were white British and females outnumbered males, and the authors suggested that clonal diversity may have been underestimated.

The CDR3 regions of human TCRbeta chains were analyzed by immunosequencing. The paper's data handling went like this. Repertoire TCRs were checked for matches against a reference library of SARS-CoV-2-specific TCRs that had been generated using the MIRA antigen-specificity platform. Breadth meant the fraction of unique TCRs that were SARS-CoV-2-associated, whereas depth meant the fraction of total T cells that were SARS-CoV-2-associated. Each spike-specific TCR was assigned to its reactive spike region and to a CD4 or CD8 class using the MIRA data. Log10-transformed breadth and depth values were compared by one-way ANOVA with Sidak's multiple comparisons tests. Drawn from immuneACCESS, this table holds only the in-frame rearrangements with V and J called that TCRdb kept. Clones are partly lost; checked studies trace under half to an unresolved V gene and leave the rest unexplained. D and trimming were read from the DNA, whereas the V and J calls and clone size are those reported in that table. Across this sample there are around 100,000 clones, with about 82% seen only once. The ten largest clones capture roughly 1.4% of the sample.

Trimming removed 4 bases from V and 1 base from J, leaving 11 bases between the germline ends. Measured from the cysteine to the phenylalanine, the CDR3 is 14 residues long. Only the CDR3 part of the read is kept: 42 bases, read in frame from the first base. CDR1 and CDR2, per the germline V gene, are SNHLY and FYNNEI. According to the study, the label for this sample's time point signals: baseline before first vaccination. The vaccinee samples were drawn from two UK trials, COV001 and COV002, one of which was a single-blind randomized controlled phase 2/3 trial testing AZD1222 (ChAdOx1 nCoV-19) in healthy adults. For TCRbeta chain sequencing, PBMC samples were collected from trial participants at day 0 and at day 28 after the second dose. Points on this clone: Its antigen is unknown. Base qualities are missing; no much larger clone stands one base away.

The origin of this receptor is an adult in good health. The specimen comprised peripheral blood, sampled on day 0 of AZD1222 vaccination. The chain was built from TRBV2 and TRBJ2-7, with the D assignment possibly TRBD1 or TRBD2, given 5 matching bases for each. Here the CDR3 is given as CASSVLGVSYEQYF. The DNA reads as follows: TGTGCCAGCAGTGTCTTGGGGGTATCCTACGAGCAGTACTTC.